Below are 23 T cell receptor beta chains sequenced from a single sample in a study of cytomegalovirus exposure and HLA in healthy donors. Both 60 Vbeta primers and 13 Jbeta primers went into the PCR. Assay: immunoSEQ multiplex PCR; the TCRdb copy retains only in-frame clones and omits some. The sample has approximately 120,000 clones; roughly 76% are singletons. Specimen: PBMCs. These receptors all come from a woman in her sixties in good health and CMV-seropositive.

The chain carries TRBV5-4 and TRBJ2-2, with a tentative D call TRBD1 (5 bases). V dropped 2 bases and J dropped 8 bases, with 19 bases sitting between them. This CDR3 is 16 amino acids long. Germline V gene lookup returns CDR1 SGHNT and CDR2 YYREEE (reference sequence). CDR3 residues: CASSFKPGSSGGELFF. DNA of the CDR3: TGTGCCAGCAGCTTCAAACCAGGGTCCTCTGGGGGGGAGCTGTTTTTT.

This clone was observed a few times. This sequence joins TRBV10-3 and TRBJ2-7; 8 nucleotides match TRBD1. The germline CDR1 and CDR2 sequences are ENHRY and SYGVKD. The V gene end was trimmed by 8 bases and the J gene end by 3 bases; junction bases not matched to a gene: 9. This CDR3 has 14 residues. CDR3 sequence: CAIARDRGNYEQYF. The CDR3 nucleotides read TGTGCCATCGCGAGAGACAGGGGAAACTACGAGCAGTACTTC.

This clone was seen only a few times. CDR3 sequence: CASSFGVEGFFGYTF. The CDR3 DNA reads TGTGCCAGCAGCTTCGGGGTGGAGGGATTTTTTGGCTACACCTTC. The rearrangement uses TRBV5-6 and TRBJ1-2; D unclear. The V gene's germline CDR1 is SGHDT and CDR2 YYEEEE. The CDR3 is made up of 15 amino acids. The V gene lost 2 bases and the J gene lost 7 bases, with 18 bases spanning the gap.

V gene TRBV30 combines with J gene TRBJ2-3, with a tentative D call TRBD2 (5 bases). Germline lookup yields CDR1 GTSNPN and CDR2 SVGIG (reference sequence). This CDR3 has 18 amino acids. The V end lost 2 bases, the J end lost 2 bases, and 23 bases lay between the germline ends. CDR3 coding DNA: TGTGCCTGGAGTCCCTGGACTTACCACAGAGACCTCACAGATACGCAGTATTTT. Translation gives CAWSPWTYHRDLTDTQYF.

This clone was found a few times. V and J are TRBV11-1 and TRBJ2-7, with unresolved D. Germline V CDR1 and CDR2: SGHAT, FQDESV (reference sequence). The V end was cut by 4 bases, the J end by 6 bases, with 19 bases between. This CDR3 region has 15 residues. The CDR3 nucleotides are TGTGCCAGCAGCTCAACACGACTGGTCCTAGGCGAGCAGTACTTC. As protein: CASSSTRLVLGEQYF.

Here the CDR3 reads CASSSRQGSSGNTIYF. The CDR3 DNA sequence: TGTGCCAGCAGCTCACGACAGGGTAGCTCTGGAAACACCATATATTTT. The chain is built from TRBV9 and TRBJ1-3; 7 bases are shared with TRBD1. Trimming cost V 4 bases and J 0 bases; bases outside gene matches: 7. Looked up from germline, CDR1 is SGDLS and CDR2 is YYNGEE. The CDR3 extends over 16 amino acids.

This chain links TRBV2 with TRBJ2-7, with TRBD1 matching over 8 bases. The germline V gene encodes CDR1 SNHLY and CDR2 FYNNEI. The CDR3 has 14 amino acids. V was clipped by 6 bases and J by 2 bases; unmatched bases: 6. CDR3 amino acids: CASRRDRNTYEQYF. The DNA for the CDR3 is TGTGCCAGCAGGAGGGACAGGAATACCTACGAGCAGTACTTC.

This chain links TRBV10-3 with TRBJ2-1, with 9 bases matching TRBD2. J gave up 5 bases and V 0 bases, and 2 bases lay outside the gene matches. The CDR3 has 15 amino acids. CDR1 and CDR2 (germline): ENHRY, SYGVKD. For the CDR3, the DNA is TGTGCCATCAGTGAGTCGCGGGGGGGAAACAATGAGCAGTTCTTC. It translates to CAISESRGGNNEQFF.

This sequence joins TRBV2 and TRBJ1-2, with TRBD1 as a possible D gene (5 bases). This CDR3 contains 13 residues. The ends were cut back, 9 bases at V and 6 bases at J, with 17 bases in the middle. CDR1 and CDR2 from the germline V gene are SNHLY and FYNNEI. CDR3 DNA sequence: TGTGCCAGAGGCAAGGCGGGGGTCCATGGCTACACCTTC. Translated: CARGKAGVHGYTF. The whole variable domain, filled in from reference TRBV2 and TRBJ1-2, reads EPEVTQTPSHQVTQMGQEVILRCVPISNHLYFYWYRQILGQKVEFLVSFYNNEISEKSEIFDDQFSVERPDGSNFTLKIRSTKLEDSAMYFCARGKAGVHGYTFGSGTRLTVV.

This CDR3 reads CASSEDRDYEAFF. The CDR3 bases are TGTGCCAGCAGTGAAGACAGGGACTATGAAGCTTTCTTT. The chain uses TRBV6-1 and TRBJ1-1, with a weak D call TRBD1 (6 bases). Trimming left V 1 base short and J 7 bases short, with 10 bases between. Germline-derived CDR1 and CDR2 are MNHNS and SASEGT. The CDR3 totals 13 residues.

The V call is TRBV10-3, the J call TRBJ2-5, with D tentatively TRBD1 (6 bases). The CDR3 runs 13 residues. Germline CDR1 is ENHRY and CDR2 is SYGVKD. Deletions cut 6 bases from V and 3 bases from J, with 11 bases between. Here the CDR3 DNA reads TGTGCCATCAGGAAGGGGGTAGAAGAGACCCAGTACTTC. This codes for CAIRKGVEETQYF.

The chain uses TRBV5-6 and TRBJ1-6; TRBD1 aligns across 8 bases. Germline loops: CDR1 SGHDT, CDR2 YYEEEE. The CDR3 totals 16 residues. With V trimmed by 1 base and J by 9 bases, 9 bases remained unmatched. The DNA for the CDR3 is TGTGCCAGCAGCTTGAAGGGACAGGTGACTTTTTCACCCCTCCACTTT. It specifies CASSLKGQVTFSPLHF.

This rearrangement joins TRBV5-1 to TRBJ1-6, with 9 bases aligning to TRBD1. V lost 3 bases and J lost 11; bases outside the gene matches: 6. This CDR3 is built from 14 residues. Germline V gives CDR1 SGHRS, CDR2 YFSETQ. CDR3 sequence: CASSSGQGNPPLHF. CDR3 bases: TGCGCCAGCAGCTCGGGACAGGGAAATCCACCCCTCCACTTT.

This chain joins TRBV6-1 and TRBJ2-5, with 12 bases matching TRBD1. V shed 4 bases and J 11 bases; nucleotides not matched to a gene: 14. This CDR3 contains 16 residues. The germline gives CDR1 MNHNS, CDR2 SASEGT. The CDR3 sequence: CASSVLRDRGQREQYF. The CDR3 DNA is TGTGCCAGCAGTGTGCTCCGGGACAGGGGGCAAAGGGAGCAGTACTTC.

The chain couples TRBV5-1 to TRBJ2-7; D is unresolved. The CDR3 extends over 12 amino acids. Germline CDR1 reads SGHRS; CDR2 reads YFSETQ. The germline V and J ends were trimmed by 4 bases and 5 bases, with 10 bases remaining between them. In DNA, the CDR3 is TGCGCCAGCAGCCCCGGGTCCGACGAGCAGTACTTC. This encodes CASSPGSDEQYF.

This clone showed up just a few times. V and J are TRBV9 and TRBJ1-2, with 9 bases fitting TRBD1. Germline CDR1 SGDLS, CDR2 YYNGEE. The V segment lost 3 bases and the J segment 2 bases; nucleotides outside the gene matches: 5. The CDR3 has 15 amino acids. As DNA, the CDR3 is TGTGCCAGCAGCGGGGCCGGACAGGGGAACTATGGCTACACCTTC. Translated: CASSGAGQGNYGYTF.

As to this clone: Because the CDR3 is missing its conserved closing phenylalanine or tryptophan, this is likely a read error. The chain carries TRBV6-4 and TRBJ2-7; no clear D gene. The CDR3 is made up of 14 amino acids. V lost 4 bases and J lost 1, with 11 bases in between. Germline CDR1 MRHNA, CDR2 SNTAGT. CDR3 amino acids: CASSARHGSYEQYL. As DNA, the CDR3 is TGTGCCAGCAGTGCCCGACACGGTTCCTACGAGCAGTACCTC.

This chain links TRBV4-2 with TRBJ2-7; the match to TRBD2 covers 10 bases. CDR1 and CDR2 from the germline V gene are LGHNA and YNFKEQ. Trimming took 1 base from V and 2 from J; bases not matched to a gene: 5. This CDR3 comprises 16 residues. CDR3 in amino acids: CASSQGLSGGAYEQYF. As DNA, the CDR3 is TGTGCCAGCAGCCAAGGGTTGAGCGGGGGGGCCTACGAGCAGTACTTC.

The V and J genes are TRBV19 and TRBJ2-1; the match to TRBD2 covers 9 bases. CDR3 size: 13 residues. Losses at the gene ends were 4 bases for V and 8 bases for J; bases not matched to a gene: 3. The germline V gene encodes CDR1 LNHDA and CDR2 SQIVND (reference sequence). This CDR3 is CASSNLAGDEQFF. The CDR3 DNA reads TGTGCCAGTAGTAACTTAGCGGGAGATGAGCAGTTCTTC.

The rearrangement joins TRBV18 to TRBJ2-7; 10 nucleotides align to TRBD2. Losses at the gene ends were 3 bases for V and 2 bases for J; bases not matched to a gene: 4. CDR3 length: 15 residues. Germline CDR1 is KGHSH and CDR2 is LQKENI. The CDR3 coding sequence is TGTGCCAGCTCACCGGGAGCGGGAGGGCCCTACGAGCAGTACTTC. Its protein is CASSPGAGGPYEQYF.

This rearrangement joins TRBV5-1 to TRBJ2-7; D possibly corresponds to TRBD2 (7 bases). V shed 3 bases and J shed 6 bases, with 10 bases lying between them. CDR1 is SGHRS, CDR2 YFSETQ, per germline. The CDR3 runs to 12 residues. This CDR3 is CASSSGGREQYF. For the CDR3, the DNA is TGCGCCAGCAGCTCCGGGGGGCGCGAGCAGTACTTC. Together with reference TRBV5-1 and TRBJ2-7, the CDR3 gives the full variable domain: KAGVTQTPRYLIKTRGQQVTLSCSPISGHRSVSWYQQTPGQGLQFLFEYFSETQRNKGNFPGRFSGRQFSNSRSEMNVSTLELGDSALYLCASSSGGREQYFGPGTRLTVT.

V usage is TRBV7-2 and J usage is TRBJ2-2; no reliable D call. V shed 1 base and J shed 1 base, with 7 bases lying between them. From germline, CDR1 is SGHTA and CDR2 FQGNSA. This CDR3 region has 15 residues. DNA of the CDR3: TGTGCCAGCAGCTTAGAACCGGTGAACACCGGGGAGCTGTTTTTT. Protein product: CASSLEPVNTGELFF.

This clone was seen only a few times. The V and J genes are TRBV7-2 and TRBJ1-5; D is ambiguous. Germline loops: CDR1 SGHTA, CDR2 FQGNSA. This CDR3 is built from 15 residues. Trimming stripped 5 bases from V and 6 bases from J, with 17 bases between. In DNA form, the CDR3 reads TGTGCCAGCAGCCCCATTGCGTCGGGTGGTCAGCCCCAGCATTTT. It specifies CASSPIASGGQPQHF.